This T cell receptor (beta chain) derives from a study of blood T cell repertoires in COVID-19. Background on the study: PBMCs, B-cell-depleted T cells, or T cells provided the cDNA or gDNA that made up the material.

Clones were read by immunoSEQ multiplex PCR, and TCRdb kept only the in-frame ones, dropping some. The table lists 60,000 to 70,000 clones, roughly 85% of them singletons, with 35% to 50% in the top ten. Germline CDR1 reads ENHRY; CDR2 reads SYGVKD. CDR3 length equals 13 residues. V trimming: 6 bases; J trimming: 6 bases; junction bases outside the gene matches: 3. The chain employs TRBV10-3 and TRBJ1-3; 9 bases align to TRBD1. Sequenced input: peripheral blood. The receptor was derived from a human donor in a cohort sampled during active COVID-19. The chain's CDR3 is CAIRDRGLNTIYF. The DNA of the CDR3 is TGTGCCATCAGGGACAGGGGCCTAAACACCATATATTTT.